These 22 T cell receptor beta chains originate from one sample sequenced in a study of vaccination and CD4 T cells after COVID-19. The treatment denotes: roughly 10-day PBMC culture with coronavirus spike peptide pools or control peptides (ViraFEST assay). Cultured CD4+ T cell DNA underwent sequencing with the Oncomine TCR Beta short-read assay. In TCRdb, the PCR reads were re-called with MiXCR into one record per CDR3 protein. The table lists nearly 11,000 distinct CDR3 sequences, around 70% of them singletons. What these receptors recognize is not known. The sequenced material came from CD4+ T cells from blood, cultured in vitro. The receptors derive from a human donor who had recovered from COVID-19.

This chain links TRBV20-1 with TRBJ1-1, with 7 bases aligning to TRBD1. Germline CDR1 is DFQATT and CDR2 is SNEGSKA (reference sequence). The CDR3 is made up of 13 amino acids. The V and J ends lost 6 bases and 2 bases, in that order; junction bases with no gene match: 6. The CDR3 loop is CSAEGQRNTEAFF. In DNA form, the CDR3 reads TGCAGTGCCGAGGGACAGAGAAACACTGAAGCTTTCTTT.

The chain combines TRBV7-2 with TRBJ1-2, with a possible D match to TRBD1 (5 bases). The V gene's germline CDR1 is SGHTA and CDR2 FQGNSA. V was shortened by 2 bases and J by 0 bases, with 10 bases between the two germline ends. The CDR3 consists of 15 residues. This CDR3 is CASSLQGAANYGYTF. As DNA, the CDR3 is TGTGCCAGCAGCTTACAGGGAGCAGCTAACTATGGCTACACCTTC.

This chain joins TRBV7-3 and TRBJ2-3, with D possibly TRBD2 on 6 matching bases. Germline CDR1 SGHTA, CDR2 FQGTGA. The CDR3 sequence is 15 residues long. The V end lost 3 bases, the J end lost 3 bases, and 13 bases lay between the germline ends. CDR3 in DNA: TGTGCCAGCAGCTTGGCTAGCGTGGGAACAGATACGCAGTATTTT. Encoded protein: CASSLASVGTDTQYF.

This clonotype occurred a few times. The chain links TRBV7-6 to TRBJ1-6, with a possible D match to TRBD1 (5 bases). The CDR3 covers 14 residues. Germline V gene sequence: CDR1 SGHVS, CDR2 FNYEAQ. The V and J ends lost 6 bases and 9 bases respectively, with 15 bases between them. CDR3 nucleotide sequence: TGTGCCAGCAGTTACCAGGGTGACAGTTCACCCCTCCACTTT. It specifies CASSYQGDSSPLHF.

The chain couples TRBV6-1 to TRBJ1-2; perhaps TRBD1 as D (6 bases). From germline, CDR1 is MNHNS and CDR2 SASEGT. CDR3 length equals 13 residues. V was pared by 7 bases and J by 5 bases, with 14 bases between. DNA of the CDR3: TGTGCCAGCATAGGGGGGAAGCGGTATGGCTACACCTTC. It yields the protein CASIGGKRYGYTF.

The CDR3 region is CASSEYRQGWQYF. The CDR3, as DNA: TGCGCCAGCAGTGAGTACCGACAGGGGTGGCAGTACTTC. This chain links TRBV10-2 with TRBJ2-7, with 8 positions matching TRBD1. With 1 base clipped from V and 9 bases from J, the junction kept 5 bases outside the gene matches. The CDR3 contains 13 residues. Germline lookup yields CDR1 WSHSY and CDR2 SAAADI.

This sequence joins TRBV5-4 and TRBJ2-7, with a possible D match to TRBD1 (5 bases). Germline loops: CDR1 SGHNT, CDR2 YYREEE (reference sequence). The CDR3 length is 15 residues. The V end lost 4 bases, the J end lost 0 bases, and 14 bases lay between the germline ends. This chain's CDR3 is CASSGRTDTSYEQYF. For the CDR3, the DNA is TGTGCCAGCAGCGGCCGGACGGACACCTCCTACGAGCAGTACTTC.

The V and J genes are TRBV6-1 and TRBJ1-5, with 9 bases identical to TRBD1. The V and J ends lost 6 bases and 3 bases, in that order; junction bases with no gene match: 3. Germline V lookup: CDR1 MNHNS, CDR2 SASEGT. The CDR3 contains 14 residues. CDR3 DNA: TGTGCCAGCAGGGACAGGGGCGACAATCAGCCCCAGCATTTT. This gives the protein CASRDRGDNQPQHF.

The chain links TRBV7-2 to TRBJ1-1; TRBD1 is a possible D gene (5 bases). With 4 bases removed from V and 4 bases from J, the gap between germline ends came to 13 bases. This CDR3 has 14 amino acids. Germline lookup yields CDR1 SGHTA and CDR2 FQGNSA. The CDR3 nucleotides are TGTGCCAGCAGCTCTCAGGGAGGACGCACTGAAGCTTTCTTT. This translates into CASSSQGGRTEAFF.

The chain is built from TRBV15 and TRBJ2-7, with TRBD2 matching 10 bases. Looked up from germline, CDR1 is LNHNV and CDR2 is YYDKDF (reference sequence). This CDR3 has 17 residues. V shed 0 bases and J 4 bases; nucleotides not matched to a gene: 9. The CDR3 loop reads CATSRDLWGTSVYEQYF. DNA for the CDR3: TGTGCCACCAGCAGAGATCTATGGGGGACTAGCGTATACGAGCAGTACTTC.

This clonotype was recorded a few times. The V gene is TRBV20-1, the J gene TRBJ2-7; 14 bases are a match to TRBD2. Trimming at V came to 5 bases and at J to 3 bases, leaving 9 bases not matched to a gene. CDR1 DFQATT and CDR2 SNEGSKA come from the germline V gene (reference sequence). The CDR3 extends over 16 amino acids. The CDR3 bases are TGCAGTGCTTCCGGGACTAGCGGGAGTATGAGCTACGAGCAGTACTTC. Its protein is CSASGTSGSMSYEQYF.

This clonotype came up once. The rearrangement uses TRBV20-1 and TRBJ1-2, with D possibly matching TRBD1 (5 bases). V gave up 6 bases and J gave up 2 bases, with 13 bases separating them. CDR1 and CDR2 from the germline V gene are DFQATT and SNEGSKA (reference sequence). The CDR3 is 13 residues long. CDR3 loop: CSARPTVNYGYTF. The CDR3 DNA follows: TGCAGTGCCCGCCCGACAGTCAACTATGGCTACACCTTC.

The chain carries TRBV6-1 and TRBJ1-5, with no clear D. Trimming removed 10 bases at V and 5 bases at J, with 18 bases between. Germline CDR1 reads MNHNS; CDR2 reads SASEGT. The CDR3 totals 14 residues. The CDR3 is CAKNQEVWYQPQHF. The CDR3, as DNA: TGTGCCAAGAACCAAGAGGTTTGGTATCAGCCCCAGCATTTT.

The rearrangement links TRBV6-4 to TRBJ1-1; TRBD1 might be the D (5 bases). This CDR3 is built from 13 residues. Trimming stripped 6 bases from V and 5 bases from J, with 13 bases between. Germline assignment: CDR1 MRHNA and CDR2 SNTAGT. The CDR3, as DNA: TGTGCCAGCAGCGACCGGGACGGAACTGAAGCTTTCTTT. It codes for CASSDRDGTEAFF.

J is TRBJ2-7 and V is TRBV7-2; perhaps TRBD1 as D (6 bases). The V end was cut by 1 base, the J end by 4 bases, with 17 bases between. Germline CDR1 is SGHTA and CDR2 is FQGNSA. The length of the CDR3 is 16 residues. The DNA of the CDR3 is TGTGCCAGCAGCTTAGTCGGTCCGACAGGCGGGTACGAGCAGTACTTC. This sequence encodes CASSLVGPTGGYEQYF.

The rearrangement uses TRBV6-4 and TRBJ2-3, with unresolved D. Germline V gene sequence: CDR1 MRHNA, CDR2 SNTAGT. Trimming removed 3 bases at V and 5 bases at J, with 9 bases between. The CDR3 sequence is 13 residues long. CDR3 in amino acids: CASSEQREDTQYF. The CDR3 DNA follows: TGTGCCAGCAGTGAGCAGAGAGAAGATACGCAGTATTTT.

The rearrangement uses TRBV19 and TRBJ1-2; D remains ambiguous. The germline V gene has CDR1 LNHDA and CDR2 SQIVND (reference sequence). The V end lost 3 bases, the J end lost 4 bases, and 9 bases lay between the germline ends. The CDR3 contains 13 residues. The CDR3 spells CASSIGRGYGYTF. The DNA of the CDR3 is TGTGCCAGTAGTATTGGTCGGGGCTATGGCTACACCTTC.

The J gene is TRBJ1-2, the V gene TRBV28; 8 bases line up with TRBD1. Germline CDR1 and CDR2: MDHEN and SYDVKM. V shed 4 bases, J shed 0 bases, and the junction held 4 bases outside the gene matches. The length of the CDR3 is 15 residues. The CDR3 DNA sequence: TGTGCCAGCAGTTCCCGGACAGGGACTAACTATGGCTACACCTTC. Residues: CASSSRTGTNYGYTF.

This clonotype was picked up one time. This chain connects TRBV20-1 to TRBJ2-1; 10 nucleotides agree with TRBD2. This CDR3 is 16 amino acids long. The V segment lost 3 bases and the J segment 6 bases; nucleotides outside the gene matches: 11. Germline V lookup: CDR1 DFQATT, CDR2 SNEGSKA (reference sequence). The CDR3 DNA sequence: TGCAGTGCTAGTACTCTCGCACTAGCGGGACGCAATGAGCAGTTCTTC. This sequence encodes CSASTLALAGRNEQFF.

The chain has TRBV7-2 and TRBJ1-1; a weak D match, TRBD1 (5 bases). V lost 1 base, J lost 9 bases, and 9 bases lay in between. The CDR3 length is 12 residues. In germline, CDR1 is SGHTA, CDR2 FQGNSA. The CDR3 loop is CASSLVQGQAFF. The CDR3, as DNA: TGTGCCAGCAGCTTAGTGCAGGGTCAAGCTTTCTTT.

CDR3 in amino acids: CASRTRDSGYTF. For the CDR3, the DNA is TGTGCCAGCAGGACTCGGGACAGTGGCTACACCTTC. V is TRBV6-1 and J is TRBJ1-2; 7 bases agree with TRBD1. Germline CDR1 MNHNS, CDR2 SASEGT. The CDR3 extends over 12 amino acids. Trimming removed 6 bases from V and 7 bases from J; junction bases left unmatched: 5.

The CDR3 bases are TGTGCCAGCAGTTCATGGACCGCCTATAGCAATCAGCCCCAGCATTTT. Protein product: CASSSWTAYSNQPQHF. The chain uses TRBV6-5 and TRBJ1-5; the D is unclear. Germline values: CDR1 MNHEY, CDR2 SVGAGI. This CDR3 region has 16 residues. The ends were cut back, 4 bases at V and 0 bases at J, with 13 bases in the middle.